Included here is one T cell receptor (beta chain) sequence, with context. Its antigen is unknown. The sample belongs to a study of T cells expressing NK-cell markers. About the study: Eight donors were sequenced, seven testing HCMV-seropositive and one testing seronegative.

CDR3 length equals 15 residues. The germline V gene encodes CDR1 SGHKS and CDR2 YYEKEE (reference sequence). The study's findings and limits: In four donors, these clonotypes also led the CD3+CD56-NKG2C+ fraction. Expanded clones of NKG2C+ T cells had an unclear HCMV specificity.

TCRdb re-analyzed the 5' RACE reads; it lists each CDR3 protein once, without DNA. The sample includes over 150,000 distinct CDR3 sequences. The chain couples TRBV5-5 to TRBJ1-1. Sequencing input: blood T cells: a sorted CD56 or NKG2C T cell subset, CD4+ or CD8+ T cells, or bulk PBMC T cells (not recorded which). The sequence came from a man aged 18-69 years in good health. The CDR3 reads CASSLDPAMNTEAFF.